Each of the 16 T cell receptor beta chains below was sequenced from the same sample in a study of shared clonotypes between healthy human individuals. Profiling relied on immunoSEQ multiplex PCR, and the TCRdb table lists in-frame clones only, not all of them. Of hundreds of thousands of clones detected, 73% appear once; the ten largest clones hold around 1.8%. Sequences were obtained from memory CD4+ T cells sorted from blood. Subset meaning: CD45RA-negative fraction. The receptors here all came from a young woman in good health.

CDR3 amino acids: CASSPGQGWETQYF. The CDR3 DNA follows: TGTGCCAGCAGCCCGGGACAGGGGTGGGAGACCCAGTACTTC. The chain couples TRBV5-5 to TRBJ2-5; 10 bases are shared with TRBD1. Germline V gene lookup returns CDR1 SGHKS and CDR2 YYEKEE (reference sequence). The CDR3 has 14 amino acids. V lost 4 bases and J lost 5; bases outside the gene matches: 5. Variable domain in full (rest from reference TRBV5-5 and TRBJ2-5): DAGVTQSPTHLIKTRGQQVTLRCSPISGHKSVSWYQQVLGQGPQFIFQYYEKEERGRGNFPDRFSARQFPNYSSELNVNALLLGDSALYLCASSPGQGWETQYFGPGTRLLVL.

The chain joins TRBV12-5 to TRBJ1-2, with D tentatively TRBD1 (5 bases). The ends were cut back, 9 bases at V and 2 bases at J, with 10 bases in the middle. This CDR3 has 12 amino acids. Germline lookup yields CDR1 LGHNT and CDR2 FRNRAP. The CDR3 DNA reads as TGTGCTAGCCAGGGAGTCAACTATGGCTACACCTTC. It specifies CASQGVNYGYTF.

The rearrangement uses TRBV7-3 and TRBJ2-3; D is unresolved. The CDR3 loop spans 13 amino acids. CDR1 and CDR2 (germline): SGHTA, FQGTGA. V was trimmed by 5 bases and J by 2 bases, leaving 8 bases between them. The CDR3 coding sequence is TGTGCCAGCAGCATTAAGAACACAGATACGCAGTATTTT. Residues: CASSIKNTDTQYF.

This clone has a handful of counts. The chain has TRBV30 and TRBJ2-5, with D maybe TRBD1 (5 bases). Gene TRBJ2-7 matches the end of the DNA better, so the J call may be wrong. Per the germline V gene, CDR1 is GTSNPN and CDR2 is SVGIG (reference sequence). The CDR3 is made up of 13 amino acids. The CDR3 sequence is CAYRRGGDYEQYF. The CDR3, as DNA: TGTGCCTACCGAAGGGGTGGGGACTACGAGCAGTACTTC.

This sequence joins TRBV5-1 and TRBJ2-7; D unresolved. CDR3 length: 16 residues. In germline, CDR1 is SGHRS, CDR2 YFSETQ. V lost 6 bases, J lost 2 bases, and 21 bases lay in between. The CDR3 reads CASTRVPWRPPYEQYF. Here the CDR3 DNA reads TGCGCCAGCACCCGAGTACCTTGGCGGCCCCCCTACGAGCAGTACTTC.

This clone was found a few times. The chain links TRBV5-6 to TRBJ2-1; D might be TRBD1 (6 bases). This CDR3 is 12 amino acids long. Looked up from germline, CDR1 is SGHDT and CDR2 is YYEEEE. The V gene lost 0 bases and the J gene lost 13 bases, with 11 bases spanning the gap. The CDR3 DNA follows: TGTGCCAGCAGCTTGGCCCAGGGGCCACAGTTCTTC. Amino acid sequence: CASSLAQGPQFF.

This clone was counted a few times. The rearrangement joins TRBV19 to TRBJ2-1; possibly TRBD2 for D (5 bases). Germline CDR1 is LNHDA and CDR2 is SQIVND (reference sequence). The V gene lost 7 bases and the J gene lost 0 bases, with 10 bases spanning the gap. The CDR3 contains 14 residues. In nucleotides, the CDR3 is TGTGCCAGTACCATCGGGGTCTCCTACAATGAGCAGTTCTTC. This gives the protein CASTIGVSYNEQFF.

The chain couples TRBV6-4 to TRBJ2-1; D is tentatively TRBD1 or TRBD2 (7 bases each). The CDR3 has 15 amino acids. Between the trimmed V and J ends, which lost 3 bases and 6 bases, there was a span of 15 bases. Germline V gene lookup returns CDR1 MRHNA and CDR2 SNTAGT. The CDR3 sequence: CASSEGEGAGNEQFF. CDR3 nucleotides: TGTGCCAGCAGTGAAGGGGAGGGGGCAGGCAATGAGCAGTTCTTC.

The chain has TRBV4-1 and TRBJ2-3; the match to TRBD2 covers 14 bases. The CDR3 covers 21 residues. The germline V gene has CDR1 MGHRA and CDR2 YSYEKL. Trimming cost V 4 bases and J 0 bases; bases outside gene matches: 15. CDR3 nucleotides: TGCGCCAGCAGCCGGGCATCCGGGACTAGCGGGAGTAGGAGAAGCACAGATACGCAGTATTTT. Translated, it gives CASSRASGTSGSRRSTDTQYF.

V and J are TRBV6-7 and TRBJ1-3, with a weak D call TRBD1 (5 bases). TRBV6-7 is given ORF status, its function remaining uncertain. Trimming removed 6 bases from V and 4 bases from J, with 13 bases in between. The CDR3 length is 14 residues. The DNA of the CDR3 is TGTGCCAGCAGGCCAGGGTTGGGGGGAAACACCATATATTTT. This translates into CASRPGLGGNTIYF.

This clone came up once. The chain has TRBV5-4 and TRBJ2-7; TRBD2 might be the D (6 bases). Trimming took off 2 bases at V and 3 bases at J, with 18 bases between the two ends. The CDR3 loop spans 16 amino acids. CDR1 and CDR2 (germline): SGHNT, YYREEE (reference sequence). CDR3 sequence (DNA): TGTGCCAGCAGCTTAGGCATAACTAGCCCAAACTACGAGCAGTACTTC. Amino acid sequence: CASSLGITSPNYEQYF.

This clone showed up many times. This chain connects TRBV13 to TRBJ2-2; D possibly uses TRBD1 or TRBD2 (5 bases each). V was cut by 5 bases and J by 4 bases, with 20 bases left in between. Germline CDR1 and CDR2: PRHDT and FYEKMQ (reference sequence). This CDR3 comprises 17 residues. CDR3 sequence reads: CASSPVRGLGSTGELFF. The DNA of the CDR3 is TGTGCCAGCAGCCCCGTCCGGGGCTTGGGTAGCACCGGGGAGCTGTTTTTT.

The chain employs TRBV28 and TRBJ1-5, with D perhaps matching TRBD1 (6 bases). CDR1 MDHEN and CDR2 SYDVKM come from the germline V gene. V lost 2 bases to trimming and J lost 15 bases, with 20 bases between them. This CDR3 has 14 amino acids. CDR3 sequence: CASSLGGQLKKGHF. Here the CDR3 DNA reads TGTGCCAGCAGTTTAGGAGGACAGCTTAAAAAGGGGCATTTT.

V is TRBV18 and J is TRBJ1-2; no firm D call. The CDR3 runs 12 residues. The V end was cut by 6 bases, the J end by 4 bases, with 9 bases between. Germline assignment: CDR1 KGHSH and CDR2 LQKENI. The CDR3 DNA reads as TGTGCCAGCTCTCTCGACGGCTATGGCTACACCTTC. Its protein product is CASSLDGYGYTF. Looking up the rest from reference TRBV18 and TRBJ1-2 gives the full variable domain: NAGVMQNPRHLVRRRGQEARLRCSPMKGHSHVYWYRQLPEEGLKFMVYLQKENIIDESGMPKERFSAEFPKEGPSILRIQQVVRGDSAAYFCASSLDGYGYTFGSGTRLTVV.

The count of this clone is one. CDR3 in amino acids: CASRPGQGGRNSPLHF. As DNA, the CDR3 is TGTGCCAGCAGACCGGGACAGGGTGGCCGAAATTCACCCCTCCACTTT. The chain employs TRBV28 and TRBJ1-6, with 9 bases aligning to TRBD1. The V and J ends lost 6 bases and 7 bases, in that order; junction bases with no gene match: 10. Per the germline V gene, CDR1 is MDHEN and CDR2 is SYDVKM. The CDR3 runs 16 residues.

Only a few counts were recorded for this clone. V usage is TRBV13 and J usage is TRBJ2-1; 11 bases are a match to TRBD2. J gave up 6 bases and V 5 bases, and 6 bases lay outside the gene matches. CDR1 and CDR2 (germline): PRHDT, FYEKMQ (reference sequence). This CDR3 has 15 amino acids. This chain's CDR3 is CASSIAGGPANEQFF. The CDR3 DNA sequence: TGTGCCAGCAGCATAGCGGGAGGGCCAGCCAATGAGCAGTTCTTC.